The 27 T cell receptor beta chains reported below all come from one sample, sequenced in a study of identical twins. TCRdb processed the 5' RACE reads anew with MiXCR; each CDR3 protein has one entry. This sample carries around 670,000 distinct CDR3 sequences, 5.5% to 6.5% of them seen once, and the ten largest clones take roughly 2%. Specimen: naive T cells sorted from blood. These receptors were taken from a man between 18 and 35 years old in good health.

This chain uses TRBV12-3 or TRBV12-4 with TRBJ1-5, with TRBD1 matching over 8 bases. The CDR3 spans 14 residues. V dropped 5 bases and J dropped 7; count of bases not matched to a gene: 7. CDR3 sequence (DNA): TGTGCCAGCAGTCCGCGGACAGGGAAGCAGCCCCAGCATTTT. Translation: CASSPRTGKQPQHF.

This clonotype was observed at least ten times. The chain uses TRBV11-2 and TRBJ2-1; 13 bases match TRBD2. Germline lookup yields CDR1 SGHAT and CDR2 FQNNGV. This CDR3 contains 16 residues. The V gene end was trimmed by 5 bases and the J gene end by 5 bases; junction bases not matched to a gene: 6. As DNA, the CDR3 is TGTGCCAGCAGCAGAACCGGGACTAGCGGGAACAATGAGCAGTTCTTC. Residues: CASSRTGTSGNNEQFF.

This clonotype has ten or more counts. The CDR3 bases are TGTGCCAGCAGCTTCATTCAGGAGCAGTTCTTC. Translated: CASSFIQEQFF. The chain is built from TRBV3-1 and TRBJ2-1; D not resolved. V gave up 5 bases and J gave up 10 bases, with 9 bases separating them. This CDR3 has 11 amino acids. The germline V gene has CDR1 LGHDT and CDR2 YNNKEL (reference sequence).

The V gene is TRBV19, the J gene TRBJ2-6, with a possible D match to TRBD1 (6 bases). The CDR3 has 16 amino acids. V lost 7 bases, J lost 4 bases, and 17 bases lay in between. Germline-derived CDR1 and CDR2 are LNHDA and SQIVND (reference sequence). The CDR3 loop reads CASTVSTGNGANVLTF. The CDR3 DNA sequence: TGTGCCAGTACCGTGTCTACAGGGAACGGGGCCAACGTCCTGACTTTC.

This clonotype came up many times. V gene TRBV29-1 combines with J gene TRBJ2-1; 14 positions agree with TRBD2. Germline values: CDR1 SQVTM, CDR2 ANQGSEA. This CDR3 is built from 13 residues. After removal of 8 bases from V and 10 bases from J, the junction contained 7 bases not matched to a gene. The CDR3 loop is CSPGLAGGREQFF. CDR3 in DNA: TGCAGCCCAGGACTAGCGGGGGGTCGGGAGCAGTTCTTC.

This clonotype was seen ten or more times. V is TRBV28 and J is TRBJ1-6, with TRBD1 matching over 8 bases. Germline V gives CDR1 MDHEN, CDR2 SYDVKM. The trim removed 6 bases at V and 9 bases at J, leaving 7 bases unmatched. There are 14 residues in the CDR3. CDR3 in DNA: TGTGCCAGCAGGCCGAGGACAGGGATTTCACCCCTCCACTTT. It encodes CASRPRTGISPLHF. The whole variable domain, remainder taken from reference TRBV28 and TRBJ1-6, is DVKVTQSSRYLVKRTGEKVFLECVQDMDHENMFWYRQDPGLGLRLIYFSYDVKMKEKGDIPEGYSVSREKKERFSLILESASTNQTSMYLCASRPRTGISPLHFGNGTRLTVT.

Many counts were recorded for this clonotype. The J gene is TRBJ1-4, the V gene TRBV4-3, with D possibly TRBD1 on 5 matching bases. Germline V CDR1 and CDR2: LGHNA, YSLEER. CDR3 length equals 16 residues. Trimming removed 0 bases from V and 0 bases from J, with 8 bases in between. In nucleotides, the CDR3 is TGCGCCAGCAGCCAAGATGGGGGGGCAACTAATGAAAAACTGTTTTTT. Translating it yields CASSQDGGATNEKLFF.

This clonotype has just a few counts. The chain has TRBV20-1 and TRBJ2-5, with TRBD2 matching over 9 bases. The CDR3 covers 15 residues. Germline loops: CDR1 DFQATT, CDR2 SNEGSKA (reference sequence). V lost 5 bases and J lost 5; bases outside the gene matches: 12. This CDR3 reads CSAPGLAGEGETQYF. In DNA form, the CDR3 reads TGCAGTGCTCCGGGACTAGCTGGAGAGGGGGAGACCCAGTACTTC.

This sequence joins TRBV20-1 and TRBJ2-3, with 10 bases identical to TRBD1. J lost 7 bases, V lost 1 base, and 11 bases had no gene match. Germline CDR1 reads DFQATT; CDR2 reads SNEGSKA (reference sequence). The CDR3 extends over 16 amino acids. The chain's CDR3 is CSARAPGTGVRNTQYF. CDR3 nucleotide sequence: TGCAGTGCTAGAGCCCCCGGGACAGGGGTTCGAAATACGCAGTATTTT.

This clonotype was counted only a few times. The chain is built from TRBV12-3 or TRBV12-4 and TRBJ2-2; D remains unclear. CDR3 length equals 15 residues. Trimming took off 8 bases at V and 6 bases at J, with 19 bases between the two ends. The CDR3 sequence: CASVRSSPKAGELFF. In DNA form, the CDR3 reads TGTGCCAGCGTAAGGAGTAGCCCGAAAGCCGGGGAGCTGTTTTTT.

This clonotype was seen repeatedly, ten times or more. The chain has TRBV25-1 and TRBJ2-7; D gene uncertain. The CDR3 consists of 12 residues. Germline-derived CDR1 and CDR2 are MGHDK and SYGVNS. Trimming removed 1 base at V and 5 bases at J, with 6 bases between. The chain's CDR3 is CASSESIHEQYF. The CDR3 DNA reads TGTGCCAGCAGTGAATCCATCCACGAGCAGTACTTC.

Details on this clonotype: This may arise from a read error, as a much more abundant clone is one base away. The rearrangement links TRBV5-1 to TRBJ2-1, with TRBD2 matching 7 bases. From germline, CDR1 is SGHRS and CDR2 YFSETQ. The ends lost 6 bases at V and 5 bases at J; junction bases unmatched: 2. The length of the CDR3 is 12 residues. The CDR3, as DNA: TGCGCCAGCACACTAGCGCACAATGAGCAGTTCTTC. It translates to CASTLAHNEQFF.

This clonotype was detected a few times. The gene calls are TRBV7-8 and TRBJ1-4; D not resolved. Trimming left V 5 bases short and J 8 bases short, with 15 bases between. CDR1 and CDR2 from the germline V gene are SGHVS and FQNEAQ. CDR3 length equals 14 residues. As DNA, the CDR3 is TGTGCCAGCAGCCCTAGACGGGAGGGAGAAAAACTGTTTTTT. It translates to CASSPRREGEKLFF.

V is TRBV5-1 and J is TRBJ2-1, with D tentatively TRBD1 or TRBD2 (5 bases each). The CDR3 covers 15 residues. Looked up from germline, CDR1 is SGHRS and CDR2 is YFSETQ. Trimming shortened V by 3 bases and J by 6 bases, and 16 bases separated the two germline ends. DNA of the CDR3: TGCGCCAGCAGCTCCCCACCGGGGCAGCCCAATGAGCAGTTCTTC. Translating gives CASSSPPGQPNEQFF.

This clonotype was detected ten times or more. This rearrangement joins TRBV6-1 to TRBJ2-7; D perhaps matches TRBD1 (6 bases). CDR3 length: 15 residues. The germline V gene encodes CDR1 MNHNS and CDR2 SASEGT. V was pared by 8 bases and J by 3 bases, with 20 bases between. CDR3 sequence reads: CASLPGDGNLYEQYV. The CDR3 DNA reads as TGTGCCAGCTTACCAGGGGACGGAAACCTCTACGAGCAGTACGTC.

The rearrangement uses TRBV11-2 and TRBJ2-1; 8 bases agree with TRBD2. Per the germline V gene, CDR1 is SGHAT and CDR2 is FQNNGV. This CDR3 has 18 amino acids. The ends lost 5 bases at V and 3 bases at J; junction bases unmatched: 15. The CDR3 bases are TGTGCCAGCAGCCACGGCGTCCCACTAGCGGCCTTCTACAATGAGCAGTTCTTC. Translation: CASSHGVPLAAFYNEQFF.

This sequence joins TRBV7-9 and TRBJ2-6; D is unclear. The germline V gene has CDR1 SEHNR and CDR2 FQNEAQ (reference sequence). Trimming stripped 3 bases from V and 0 bases from J, with 6 bases between. The CDR3 contains 15 residues. The CDR3 loop is CASSFVISGANVLTF. The CDR3 bases are TGTGCCAGCAGCTTCGTCATCTCTGGGGCCAACGTCCTGACTTTC.

This clonotype was observed a handful of times. The V gene is TRBV20-1, the J gene TRBJ2-4; D is possibly TRBD2 (5 bases). V was cut by 0 bases and J by 4 bases, with 16 bases left in between. CDR3 size: 16 residues. Germline V gene sequence: CDR1 DFQATT, CDR2 SNEGSKA (reference sequence). In DNA, the CDR3 is TGCAGTGCTAGAGAGGTTGTGGGAGTAGAAAAAAACATTCAGTACTTC. It codes for CSAREVVGVEKNIQYF.

This clonotype showed up just a few times. The J gene is TRBJ1-2, the V gene TRBV18; D is perhaps TRBD1 (6 bases). Trimming pared 3 bases from V and 2 bases from J, leaving 10 bases between. Germline-derived CDR1 and CDR2 are KGHSH and LQKENI. The CDR3 covers 14 residues. CDR3 DNA: TGTGCCAGCTCACCGACAGGTCTGAACTATGGCTACACCTTC. Amino acid sequence: CASSPTGLNYGYTF.

This clonotype has only a few counts. The chain is built from TRBV7-2 and TRBJ1-1, with TRBD1 matching 10 bases. The V gene's germline CDR1 is SGHTA and CDR2 FQGNSA. The CDR3 has 15 residues. V lost 1 base, J lost 7 bases, and 6 bases stayed unmatched. The CDR3 spells CASSLVRQGANEAFF. CDR3 coding DNA: TGTGCCAGCAGCTTAGTAAGACAGGGGGCGAATGAAGCTTTCTTT.

This clonotype has ten or more counts. The chain couples TRBV6-1 to TRBJ2-1, with TRBD1 as a possible D gene (6 bases). Germline lookup yields CDR1 MNHNS and CDR2 SASEGT. The CDR3 extends over 14 amino acids. V lost 6 bases, J lost 5 bases, and 14 bases lay in between. CDR3 nucleotides: TGTGCCAGCAGACTCCCGGGACAAGACAATGAGCAGTTCTTC. Protein sequence: CASRLPGQDNEQFF.

This clonotype was counted many times. The gene calls are TRBV5-1 and TRBJ2-7; 9 bases match TRBD2. This CDR3 has 15 amino acids. V lost 1 base to trimming and J lost 1 base; unmatched junction nucleotides: 3. Germline loops: CDR1 SGHRS, CDR2 YFSETQ. CDR3 residues: CASSLSAGGSYEQYF. CDR3 nucleotides: TGCGCCAGCAGCTTGAGCGCGGGAGGGTCCTACGAGCAGTACTTC.

The rearrangement links TRBV12-3 or TRBV12-4 to TRBJ2-2; D possibly corresponds to TRBD2 (6 bases). This CDR3 has 14 amino acids. The V gene lost 8 bases and the J gene lost 8 bases, with 18 bases spanning the gap. The CDR3 reads CASSLEGIGGELFF. DNA of the CDR3: TGTGCCAGCTCCCTGGAGGGCATTGGGGGGGAGCTGTTTTTT.

The chain couples TRBV6-1 to TRBJ1-3; 10 nucleotides line up with TRBD1. CDR3 length: 15 residues. The germline CDR1 and CDR2 sequences are MNHNS and SASEGT. V was pared by 7 bases and J by 4 bases, with 7 bases of the junction left unmatched. The CDR3 DNA is TGTGCCAGCAAAGGGACAGGGGCGTCGGGAAACACCATATATTTT. This gives the protein CASKGTGASGNTIYF.

There are many counts of this clonotype. The rearrangement joins TRBV5-1 to TRBJ1-4, with D possibly TRBD1 on 5 matching bases. Germline V gives CDR1 SGHRS, CDR2 YFSETQ. V dropped 7 bases and J dropped 13 bases, with 23 bases sitting between them. The CDR3 runs to 14 residues. Written as DNA, the CDR3 is TGCGCCAGCTCCTTGGGGCAGGGTGATCTACGACTGTTTTTT. Amino acids: CASSLGQGDLRLFF.

This clonotype was seen at least ten times. The chain is built from TRBV6-5 and TRBJ1-5; D is unclear. The CDR3 spans 15 residues. Per germline, CDR1 MNHEY and CDR2 SVGAGI. V was trimmed by 0 bases and J by 0 bases, leaving 6 bases between them. The CDR3, as DNA: TGTGCCAGCAGTTACTCGGGCACTAGCAATCAGCCCCAGCATTTT. Its protein is CASSYSGTSNQPQHF.

This clonotype was detected ten times or more. The rearrangement uses TRBV5-1 and TRBJ2-1; 8 nucleotides align to TRBD2. CDR3 length: 16 residues. Germline V gene lookup returns CDR1 SGHRS and CDR2 YFSETQ. V shed 4 bases, J shed 8 bases, and the junction held 14 bases outside the gene matches. The CDR3 region has the DNA TGCGCCAGCAGCCCGGAACTAGCGGCCAGGGGTCATGAGCAGTTCTTC. It translates to CASSPELAARGHEQFF. Full variable domain (rest looked up from reference TRBV5-1 and TRBJ2-1): KAGVTQTPRYLIKTRGQQVTLSCSPISGHRSVSWYQQTPGQGLQFLFEYFSETQRNKGNFPGRFSGRQFSNSRSEMNVSTLELGDSALYLCASSPELAARGHEQFFGPGTRLTVL.